This T cell receptor beta chain was recorded in a study of cytomegalovirus exposure and HLA in healthy donors. Study in general: Among the 350 to 400 donors who were genotyped, about 86% fell in the genetic ancestry cluster that is associated with self-reported Caucasian donors. The study, taken as a whole, reports: Per a prior analysis, the majority of TCR beta V segments were productive roughly 90% or roughly 30% of the time.

The PCR ran on 60 Vbeta and 13 Jbeta primers. The assay was immunoSEQ multiplex PCR, and TCRdb's table has in-frame clones only and misses some. The profile shows roughly 200,000 clones, around 89% of them singletons. A word on this clone: Its target is unknown.

The TCR sequence derives from a woman aged 18 to 35 in good health and CMV-seronegative. Sequenced input: PBMCs.

The DNA for the CDR3 is TGTGCCAGCAGCCCCAGAGAGGGAAGCACAGATACGCAGTATTTT. Protein sequence: CASSPREGSTDTQYF. The chain joins TRBV4-2 to TRBJ2-3; possibly TRBD2 for D (5 bases). Germline CDR1 is LGHNA and CDR2 is YNFKEQ. The CDR3 loop spans 15 amino acids. With 4 bases removed from V and 0 bases from J, the gap between germline ends came to 11 bases.